Below are 19 T cell receptor beta chains sequenced from a single sample in a study of regulatory T cells in long-lasting Graves disease. iRepertoire HTBI primers and Arm-PCR of CDR3 regions built TCR beta libraries. TCRdb passed the multiplex PCR reads through MiXCR, listing each CDR3 protein once. The repertoire consists of approximately 390,000 distinct CDR3 sequences, with around 15% occurring once and the leading ten covering around 20%. This sample's time point: newly diagnosed GD, antithyroid drugs for less than 3 months. From PBMCs, RNA was extracted and then used to make the TCR library. This sample also appeared in a second study, on T cells in Graves' hyperthyroidism and ophthalmopathy.

This specimen was peripheral blood mononuclear cells (PBMCs), taken at new diagnosis, from a patient treated with antithyroid drugs. All receptors come from a woman between 18 and 29 years old with Graves disease.

This clonotype was observed at least ten times. The J gene is TRBJ1-4, the V gene TRBV4-1; no firm D call. The CDR3 is made up of 14 amino acids. The V end lost 3 bases, the J end lost 4 bases, and 9 bases lay between the germline ends. The germline CDR1 and CDR2 sequences are MGHRA and YSYEKL. The CDR3 protein is CASSQPELNEKLFF. CDR3 nucleotides: TGCGCCAGCAGCCAGCCAGAGCTTAATGAAAAACTGTTTTTT.

This clonotype has a handful of counts. The rearrangement uses TRBV6-2 or TRBV6-3 and TRBJ1-1; TRBD1 matches 7 bases. The CDR3 length is 15 residues. CDR1 and CDR2 from the germline V gene are MNHEY and SVGEGT. The V and J ends lost 3 bases and 0 bases, in that order; junction bases with no gene match: 4. CDR3 bases: TGTGCCAGCAGTTATTGGACAGGAATGAACACTGAAGCTTTCTTT. It yields the protein CASSYWTGMNTEAFF.

V and J are TRBV6-2 or TRBV6-3 and TRBJ2-3; D possibly corresponds to TRBD2 (5 bases). Per the germline V gene, CDR1 is MNHEY and CDR2 is SVGEGT. Trimming took 6 bases from V and 1 from J, leaving 11 bases between them. The CDR3 loop spans 14 amino acids. CDR3 protein: CASRMSGRTDTQYF. CDR3 nucleotides: TGTGCCAGCAGAATGAGCGGCCGCACAGATACGCAGTATTTT.

This clonotype was seen at least ten times. J is TRBJ1-2 and V is TRBV28; no reliable D call. Germline lookup yields CDR1 MDHEN and CDR2 SYDVKM. Between the trimmed V and J ends, which lost 8 bases and 2 bases, there was a span of 9 bases. The CDR3 has 12 residues. CDR3 sequence (DNA): TGTGCCAGCGAAGACACGAACTATGGCTACACCTTC. This encodes CASEDTNYGYTF.

V is TRBV9 and J is TRBJ2-2, with D hard to call. The germline CDR1 and CDR2 sequences are SGDLS and YYNGEE. The V and J ends lost 0 bases and 4 bases respectively, with 7 bases between them. The CDR3 runs to 14 residues. In nucleotides, the CDR3 is TGTGCCAGCAGCGTAGGGCCGAGCACCGGGGAGCTGTTTTTT. It is translated as CASSVGPSTGELFF.

The sample holds a few counts of this clonotype. This chain joins TRBV9 and TRBJ2-7; 8 bases match TRBD1. Germline V CDR1 and CDR2: SGDLS, YYNGEE. The CDR3 contains 15 residues. V was pared by 0 bases and J by 4 bases, with 6 bases of the junction left unmatched. As DNA, the CDR3 is TGTGCCAGCAGCGTAGGAGCAGGGGGCGCTTACGAGCAGTACTTC. Translation: CASSVGAGGAYEQYF.

This clonotype showed up many times. The chain recombines TRBV2 with TRBJ2-1, with a possible D match to TRBD1 (6 bases). Trimming left V 3 bases short and J 4 bases short, with 19 bases between. The germline gives CDR1 SNHLY, CDR2 FYNNEI. The CDR3 has 17 amino acids. CDR3 DNA sequence: TGTGCCAGCAGTGATACCACAGGGTGGCGGGTATACAATGAGCAGTTCTTC. This translates into CASSDTTGWRVYNEQFF.

V and J are TRBV18 and TRBJ1-2, with D tentatively TRBD1 (5 bases). This CDR3 is 14 amino acids long. Per germline, CDR1 KGHSH and CDR2 LQKENI. V lost 2 bases and J lost 4, with 11 bases in between. CDR3 in amino acids: CASSPNRGGYGYTF. The CDR3 DNA sequence: TGTGCCAGCTCACCAAATAGGGGTGGCTATGGCTACACCTTC.

With respect to this clonotype: This may be a read error: a much more frequent sequence differs by one nucleotide. CDR3 in DNA: TGTGCCAGCAGCTTGGACCCTTCCTGCAATGAGCAGTTCTTC. This sequence encodes CASSLDPSCNEQFF. V gene TRBV7-3 combines with J gene TRBJ2-1, with no clear D. The CDR3 has 14 residues. Germline V lookup: CDR1 SGHTA, CDR2 FQGTGA.

In its sample, this clonotype was seen a few times. The chain joins TRBV15 to TRBJ1-5; D might be TRBD1 (5 bases). The CDR3 contains 16 residues. Between the trimmed V and J ends, which lost 1 base and 3 bases, there was a span of 13 bases. Germline V gene lookup returns CDR1 LNHNV and CDR2 YYDKDF (reference sequence). The DNA for the CDR3 is TGTGCCACCAGCAGAGGGGGGACGGTAAACAATCAGCCCCAGCATTTT. Translating it yields CATSRGGTVNNQPQHF.

The CDR3 reads CASSLQGINEQFF. The CDR3 DNA reads TGTGCCAGCAGTTTGCAGGGTATCAATGAGCAGTTCTTC. The J gene is TRBJ2-1, the V gene TRBV28; a possible D gene is TRBD1 (5 bases). Germline V gene lookup returns CDR1 MDHEN and CDR2 SYDVKM. The ends were cut back, 3 bases at V and 6 bases at J, with 9 bases in the middle. The CDR3 is 13 amino acids.

The V gene is TRBV10-3, the J gene TRBJ1-6; 10 positions agree with TRBD1. CDR3 length equals 16 residues. The germline V gene encodes CDR1 ENHRY and CDR2 SYGVKD. The J segment lost 9 bases and the V segment lost 3 bases, leaving 8 bases of the junction unmatched. CDR3 protein: CAISDPPGQGTSPLHF. In nucleotides, the CDR3 is TGTGCCATCAGTGACCCACCGGGACAGGGGACTTCACCCCTCCACTTT.

This clonotype has ten or more counts. For the CDR3, the DNA is TGCGCCAGCAGACCGAGGTGGCTAGCGGGAGGGGATGAGCAGTTCTTC. Residues: CASRPRWLAGGDEQFF. The chain is built from TRBV5-1 and TRBJ2-1; 12 nucleotides match TRBD2. The germline V gene has CDR1 SGHRS and CDR2 YFSETQ. CDR3 size: 16 residues. The junction had 11 bases not matched to a gene; V was cut back by 5 bases and J by 8 bases.

The chain uses TRBV7-2 and TRBJ2-3; 10 nucleotides match TRBD2. The CDR3 extends over 19 amino acids. V shed 0 bases, J shed 1 base, and the junction held 10 bases outside the gene matches. Germline V CDR1 and CDR2: SGHTA, FQGNSA. The CDR3 sequence is CASSLAPLLAGVGTDTQYF. CDR3 in DNA: TGTGCCAGCAGCTTAGCCCCCTTGCTAGCGGGAGTCGGCACAGATACGCAGTATTTT.

This clonotype was detected many times. This chain joins TRBV19 and TRBJ1-1; D is undetermined. Germline V lookup: CDR1 LNHDA, CDR2 SQIVND (reference sequence). Trimming took 6 bases from V and 4 from J, leaving 6 bases between them. CDR3 length: 11 residues. DNA of the CDR3: TGTGCCAGTAGGGCCGGCACTGAAGCTTTCTTT. Its translation is CASRAGTEAFF.

This clonotype was detected only a few times. One end of the junction is discordant with germline, which a read error may explain. This rearrangement joins TRBV4-1 to TRBJ1-6, with D maybe TRBD1 (5 bases). This CDR3 has 13 residues. Germline CDR1 reads MGHRA; CDR2 reads YSYEKL. The CDR3 DNA is TGCGCCAGCAGCCACCTTCCCGGGACGGACCTCCGCTTT. Protein product: CASSHLPGTDLRF.

This sequence joins TRBV7-3 and TRBJ1-3; perhaps TRBD1 as D (6 bases). Per germline, CDR1 SGHTA and CDR2 FQGTGA. Between the trimmed V and J ends, which lost 1 base and 16 bases, there was a span of 14 bases. The CDR3 is 12 amino acids. CDR3 DNA: TGTGCCAGCAGCTTAATAGCGGGGGGCCAGTATTTT. It is translated as CASSLIAGGQYF.

There are many counts of this clonotype. This sequence joins TRBV7-3 and TRBJ1-1; no firm D call. CDR1 is SGHTA and CDR2 is FQGTGA in the germline V gene. The germline V and J ends were trimmed by 2 bases and 3 bases, with 7 bases remaining between them. This CDR3 has 13 amino acids. The CDR3 coding sequence is TGTGCCAGCAGCTTAGACGGCGACACTGAAGCTTTCTTT. It codes for CASSLDGDTEAFF. The variable domain in full, with the rest retrieved from reference TRBV7-3 and TRBJ1-1, is GAGVSQTPSNKVTEKGKYVELRCDPISGHTALYWYRQSLGQGPEFLIYFQGTGAADDSGLPNDRFFAVRPEGSVSTLKIQRTERGDSAVYLCASSLDGDTEAFFGQGTRLTVV.

This clonotype was seen ten or more times. The chain has TRBV11-2 and TRBJ1-4, with TRBD1 identical over 8 bases. Germline CDR1 SGHAT, CDR2 FQNNGV. V shed 1 base and J 1 base; nucleotides not matched to a gene: 5. This CDR3 is built from 17 residues. CDR3 DNA: TGTGCCAGCAGCTTAGCCCGAGGACAGGGAACTAATGAAAAACTGTTTTTT. Translating it yields CASSLARGQGTNEKLFF.